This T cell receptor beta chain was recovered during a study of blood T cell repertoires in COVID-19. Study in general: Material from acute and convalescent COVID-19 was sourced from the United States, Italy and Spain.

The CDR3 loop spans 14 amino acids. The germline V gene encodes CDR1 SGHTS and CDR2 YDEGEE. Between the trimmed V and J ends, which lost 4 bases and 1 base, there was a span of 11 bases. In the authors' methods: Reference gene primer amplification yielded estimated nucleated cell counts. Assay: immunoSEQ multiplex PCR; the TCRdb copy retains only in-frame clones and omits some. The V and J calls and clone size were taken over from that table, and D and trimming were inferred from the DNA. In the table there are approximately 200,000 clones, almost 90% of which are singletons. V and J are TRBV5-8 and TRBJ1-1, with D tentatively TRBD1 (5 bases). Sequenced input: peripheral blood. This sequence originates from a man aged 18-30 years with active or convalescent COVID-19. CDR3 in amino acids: CASSLRGGNTEAFF. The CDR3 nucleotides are TGTGCCAGCAGCCTCCGGGGGGGGAACACTGAAGCTTTCTTT. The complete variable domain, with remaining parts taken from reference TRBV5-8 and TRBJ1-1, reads EAGVTQSPTHLIKTRGQQATLRCSPISGHTSVYWYQQALGLGLQFLLWYDEGEERNRGNFPPRFSGRQFPNYSSELNVNALELEDSALYLCASSLRGGNTEAFFGQGTRLTVV.